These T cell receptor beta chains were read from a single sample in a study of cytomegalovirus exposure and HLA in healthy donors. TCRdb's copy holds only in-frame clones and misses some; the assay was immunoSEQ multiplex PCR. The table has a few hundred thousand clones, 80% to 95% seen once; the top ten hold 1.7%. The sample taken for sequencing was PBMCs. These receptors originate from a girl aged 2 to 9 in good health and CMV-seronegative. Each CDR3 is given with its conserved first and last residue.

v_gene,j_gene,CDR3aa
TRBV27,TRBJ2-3,CASSAPAMDTQYF
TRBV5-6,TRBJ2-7,CASSLATAGLYEQYF
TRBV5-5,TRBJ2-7,CASSLGTGPSYEQYF
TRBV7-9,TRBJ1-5,CASSGTGYQPQHF
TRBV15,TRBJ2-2,CATSRGQITGELFF
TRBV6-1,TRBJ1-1,CASSEILNTEAFF
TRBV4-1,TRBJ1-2,CASSQETGPYGYTF
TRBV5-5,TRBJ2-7,CASSLMGATYEQYF
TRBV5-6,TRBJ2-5,CASRRGGQETQYF
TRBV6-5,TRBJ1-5,CASSYDRDQPQHF
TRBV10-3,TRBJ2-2,CAISESSLAGGPGELFF
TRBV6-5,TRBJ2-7,CASSPDRAAYEQYF
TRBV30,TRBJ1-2,CAWSVGRHDLWDGYTF
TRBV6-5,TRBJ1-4,CASSSSSGEKLFF
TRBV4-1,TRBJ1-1,CASRGTGEAFF
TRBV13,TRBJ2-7,CASSLGVTEQYF
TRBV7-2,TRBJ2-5,CASSFVRGAGETQYF
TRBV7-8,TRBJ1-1,CASSPRTGPEAFF
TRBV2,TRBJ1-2,CASVDRGLSGGYTF
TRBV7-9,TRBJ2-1,CASSLAGGEQFF
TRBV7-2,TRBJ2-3,CASSLTAGVGTDTQYF
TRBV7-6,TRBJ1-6,CASSLDPHTGANSNSPLHF
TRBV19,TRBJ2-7,CASSPQGPLGQYF
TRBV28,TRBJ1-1,CASSRRWGHQGADTEAFF
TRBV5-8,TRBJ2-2,CASSLGARSTGELFF
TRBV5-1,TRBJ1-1,CASALVGVDTEAFF
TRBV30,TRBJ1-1,CAWTFGQGGTEAFF
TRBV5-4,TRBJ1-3,CASSLELAGAGNTIYF
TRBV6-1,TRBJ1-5,CASSGRDNQPQHF
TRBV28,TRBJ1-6,CASSSRGAPSPLHF
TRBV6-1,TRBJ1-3,CASSDTPPGNSGNTIYF
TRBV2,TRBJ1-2,CASSARGGTGYGYTF
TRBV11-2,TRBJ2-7,CASSLDRVSYEQYF
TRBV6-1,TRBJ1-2,CASGLSGDYGYTF
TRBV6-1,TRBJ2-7,CASSEVYYEQYF
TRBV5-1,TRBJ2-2,CASSPTANTGELFF
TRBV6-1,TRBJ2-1,CASSALAGVNEQFF
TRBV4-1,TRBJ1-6,CASSLVKASGDSPLHF
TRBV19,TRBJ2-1,CASSIIGRRYNEQFF
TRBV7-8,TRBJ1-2,CASSIRPGHTNLGYTF
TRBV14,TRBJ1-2,CASSQLGTGYGYTF
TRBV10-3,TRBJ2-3,CAIRQSPADTQYF
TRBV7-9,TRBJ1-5,CASSSGTGTVQSQHF
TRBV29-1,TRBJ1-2,CSVQTGADYGYTF